Below are 14 T cell receptor beta chains sequenced from a single sample in a study of follicular helper T cells after annual influenza vaccination. The method was immunoSEQ multiplex PCR; TCRdb's version includes in-frame clones alone and lacks a portion of them. Seen here are approximately 11,000 clones, approximately 80% observed once, and the top ten hold approximately 0.88%. The material sequenced was CXCR5- memory CD4+ T cells sorted from blood, taken 6 weeks after influenza vaccination. The source is an adult who received the influenza vaccine.

The chain uses TRBV5-1 and TRBJ2-1; D possibly corresponds to TRBD2 (5 bases). Germline CDR1 reads SGHRS; CDR2 reads YFSETQ. This CDR3 is built from 13 residues. V was trimmed by 0 bases and J by 4 bases, leaving 5 bases between them. The CDR3 sequence is CASSLGTYNEQFF. The CDR3 DNA sequence: TGCGCCAGCAGCTTGGGGACTTACAATGAGCAGTTCTTC.

The V and J genes are TRBV2 and TRBJ2-2, with 8 bases fitting TRBD2. The germline V gene encodes CDR1 SNHLY and CDR2 FYNNEI. V was pared by 6 bases and J by 4 bases, with 10 bases of the junction left unmatched. The CDR3 runs to 16 residues. Here the CDR3 reads CASRMAGGVATGELFF. CDR3 DNA sequence: TGTGCCAGCAGGATGGCGGGGGGCGTGGCCACCGGGGAGCTGTTTTTT.

The chain joins TRBV7-3 to TRBJ2-3; D possibly corresponds to TRBD1 (6 bases). This CDR3 has 17 residues. Per germline, CDR1 SGHTA and CDR2 FQGTGA. V shed 1 base and J shed 7 bases, with 21 bases lying between them. Here the CDR3 reads CASSLRGLDRGQNTQYF. Written as DNA, the CDR3 is TGTGCCAGCAGCTTAAGGGGGCTAGATCGGGGACAAAATACGCAGTATTTT.

The rearrangement links TRBV20-1 to TRBJ1-2, with D unclear. Trimming stripped 1 base from V and 3 bases from J, with 3 bases between. The CDR3 is made up of 11 amino acids. Per germline, CDR1 DFQATT and CDR2 SNEGSKA (reference sequence). The DNA of the CDR3 is TGCAGTGCTAGAGGGGACTATGGCTACACCTTC. Translation: CSARGDYGYTF.

The rearrangement uses TRBV7-9 and TRBJ1-3; no firm D call. The CDR3 length is 14 residues. V dropped 1 base and J dropped 0 bases, with 4 bases sitting between them. CDR1 and CDR2 (germline): SEHNR, FQNEAQ (reference sequence). Here the CDR3 reads CASSLGSSGNTIYF. DNA for the CDR3: TGTGCCAGCAGCTTAGGGAGCTCTGGAAACACCATATATTTT. Filled out from reference TRBV7-9 and TRBJ1-3, the complete variable domain reads DTGVSQNPRHKITKRGQNVTFRCDPISEHNRLYWYRQTLGQGPEFLTYFQNEAQLEKSRLLSDRFSAERPKGSFSTLEIQRTEQGDSAMYLCASSLGSSGNTIYFGEGSWLTVV.

The rearrangement links TRBV25-1 to TRBJ2-3; weak D call: TRBD1 (5 bases). CDR1 and CDR2 (germline): MGHDK, SYGVNS. This CDR3 is built from 14 residues. The V end was cut by 5 bases, the J end by 2 bases, with 11 bases between. CDR3 protein: CASSQVGHTDTQYF. In DNA form, the CDR3 reads TGTGCCAGCAGTCAGGTGGGGCACACAGATACGCAGTATTTT.

The rearrangement joins TRBV27 to TRBJ2-5, with D uncertain. Trimming removed 6 bases at V and 8 bases at J, with 16 bases between. The germline V gene encodes CDR1 MNHEY and CDR2 SMNVEV (reference sequence). CDR3 length: 13 residues. DNA for the CDR3: TGTGCCAGCAGCGGAGTCTACTTGGGAACCCAGTACTTC. This codes for CASSGVYLGTQYF.

The chain recombines TRBV15 with TRBJ1-4, with D possibly TRBD1 on 6 matching bases. Trimming removed 2 bases at V and 2 bases at J, with 12 bases between. The CDR3 runs 16 residues. Germline lookup yields CDR1 LNHNV and CDR2 YYDKDF (reference sequence). The chain's CDR3 is CATSRRTGITNEKLFF. The CDR3 DNA reads TGTGCCACCAGCAGACGTACAGGGATTACTAATGAAAAACTGTTTTTT.

The chain couples TRBV6-8 to TRBJ1-4; D possibly corresponds to TRBD1 (5 bases). The germline gives CDR1 MNHGY, CDR2 SAAAGT. This CDR3 is built from 15 residues. The V and J ends lost 0 bases and 7 bases respectively, with 12 bases between them. The CDR3 here is CASSYSIPGVEKLFF. As DNA, the CDR3 is TGTGCCAGCAGTTACTCGATTCCGGGGGTTGAAAAACTGTTTTTT.

The V and J genes are TRBV10-3 and TRBJ1-4; 8 bases line up with TRBD1. With 6 bases clipped from V and 7 bases from J, the junction kept 7 bases outside the gene matches. Germline lookup yields CDR1 ENHRY and CDR2 SYGVKD. This CDR3 has 14 residues. The CDR3 is CAISNRGTSEKLFF. The CDR3 DNA sequence: TGTGCCATCAGCAACAGGGGGACGAGTGAAAAACTGTTTTTT.

This clone has a single count. The rearrangement joins TRBV2 to TRBJ1-3, with 8 bases matching TRBD1. CDR1 is SNHLY, CDR2 FYNNEI, per germline. J was trimmed by 0 bases and V by 2 bases; bases with no gene match: 0. The CDR3 has 15 amino acids. The CDR3 is CASSEQGASGNTIYF. The DNA for the CDR3 is TGTGCCAGCAGTGAACAGGGGGCCTCTGGAAACACCATATATTTT.

This clone was picked up a small number of times. CDR3 loop: CASSDSTGLRSPLHF. Here the CDR3 DNA reads TGTGCCAGCAGTGATTCGACAGGGTTAAGGTCACCCCTCCACTTT. The J gene is TRBJ1-6, the V gene TRBV6-6, with 7 bases matching TRBD1. Germline values: CDR1 MNHNY, CDR2 SVGAGI (reference sequence). Trimming at V came to 5 bases and at J to 10 bases, leaving 11 bases not matched to a gene. CDR3 length equals 15 residues.

V usage is TRBV5-4 and J usage is TRBJ1-2, with a weak D call TRBD1 (5 bases). Germline loops: CDR1 SGHNT, CDR2 YYREEE (reference sequence). There are 14 residues in the CDR3. The germline V and J ends were trimmed by 2 bases and 2 bases, with 10 bases remaining between them. CDR3 coding DNA: TGTGCCAGCAGCTTCAGGCAGGGAAACTATGGCTACACCTTC. Amino acid sequence: CASSFRQGNYGYTF.

The chain recombines TRBV9 with TRBJ1-1; D is uncertain. Per the germline V gene, CDR1 is SGDLS and CDR2 is YYNGEE. Trimming cost V 1 base and J 1 base, with 5 bases left between them. The CDR3 extends over 13 amino acids. The CDR3 reads CASSVMENTEAFF. The CDR3 coding sequence is TGTGCCAGCAGCGTAATGGAGAACACTGAAGCTTTCTTT.